This TCR beta chain was retrieved from a study of brain T cells in children with intractable seizures. CDR1 is WSHSY, CDR2 SAAADI, per germline. The CDR3 spans 16 residues. The V and J ends lost 3 bases and 6 bases, in that order; junction bases with no gene match: 9. The data were produced by immunoSEQ multiplex PCR, yet TCRdb's version contains in-frame clones alone and is incomplete. Of about 320,000 clones in the sample, about 93% were seen once. Time point noted: blood from clinic visit 5 months post-surgery; TSC patient then seizure free. Surgery cases with the highest brain T cell transcript signatures were chosen for sequencing.

The clonotype originates from a boy less than two years old with tuberous sclerosis and intractable seizures. The sample consisted of peripheral blood, taken roughly 5 months after surgery. The chain links TRBV10-2 to TRBJ2-1, with TRBD2 matching over 9 bases. CDR3 DNA sequence: TGCGCCAGCAGTGAATCGGGGGCGGGAGGGTTCAATGAGCAGTTCTTC. Its protein product is CASSESGAGGFNEQFF.